The T cell receptor (beta chain) under discussion was sequenced for a study of blood T cell repertoires in COVID-19. Original data processing: Counts of nucleated cells, estimated from reference gene primer amplification, were obtained. Measured with immunoSEQ multiplex PCR; TCRdb has only the in-frame clones, and not every one. V, J and clone size are those of that table, while D and trimming were read from the DNA. The repertoire has approximately 180,000 clones, 70% to 90% of them found once; the top ten carry more than 2.5%. V trimming: 5 bases; J trimming: 4 bases; junction bases outside the gene matches: 5. From germline, CDR1 is SGHTA and CDR2 FQGTGA. There are 15 residues in the CDR3.

Sequenced sample: peripheral blood. This chain uses TRBV7-3 with TRBJ1-4; 9 bases agree with TRBD1. The receptor was derived from a man in his fifties or sixties with acute or convalescent COVID-19. The CDR3 is CASSPGQGHNEKLFF. The CDR3 DNA is TGTGCCAGCAGCCCGGGACAGGGCCATAATGAAAAACTGTTTTTT.